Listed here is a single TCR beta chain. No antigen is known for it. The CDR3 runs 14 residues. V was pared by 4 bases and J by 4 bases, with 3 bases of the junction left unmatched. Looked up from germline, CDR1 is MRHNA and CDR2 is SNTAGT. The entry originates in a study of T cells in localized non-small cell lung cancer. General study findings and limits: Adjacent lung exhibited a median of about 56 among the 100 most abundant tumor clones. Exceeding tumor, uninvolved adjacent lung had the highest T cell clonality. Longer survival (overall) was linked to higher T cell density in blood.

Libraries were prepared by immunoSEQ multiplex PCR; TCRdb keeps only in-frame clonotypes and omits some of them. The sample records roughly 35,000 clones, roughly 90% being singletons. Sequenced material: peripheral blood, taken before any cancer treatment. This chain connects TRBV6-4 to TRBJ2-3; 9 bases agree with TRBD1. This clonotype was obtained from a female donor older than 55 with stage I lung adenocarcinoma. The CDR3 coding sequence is TGTGCCAGCAGTGGGGACAGGGACTCAGATACGCAGTATTTT. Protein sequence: CASSGDRDSDTQYF.